This T cell receptor (beta chain) was profiled in a study of blood T cell repertoires in COVID-19. For the study at large: The study drew acute and convalescent COVID-19 samples from the United States, Italy and Spain.

In terms of age and location, participants ranged from about 18 to 95 years and lived in approximately 26 US areas. The repertoire was sequenced with immunoSEQ multiplex PCR; TCRdb's copy has only in-frame clones and lacks some. This table has hundreds of thousands of clones, roughly 80% appearing once. The V gene's germline CDR1 is LGHDT and CDR2 YNNKEL (reference sequence). There are 13 residues in the CDR3. This clonotype originated in a man in his forties or fifties who had been exposed to COVID-19. Sequencing was performed on PBMCs or T cells enriched from blood (not recorded which). The genes are TRBV3-1 (or the pseudogene TRBV3-2) and TRBJ2-5, with TRBD1 matching over 7 bases. With the DNA end fitting TRBJ2-7 better, the J assignment may be wrong. CDR3 bases: TGTGCCAGCAGCCGAGGACAGGAGTACGAGCAGTACTTC. Translating it yields CASSRGQEYEQYF.